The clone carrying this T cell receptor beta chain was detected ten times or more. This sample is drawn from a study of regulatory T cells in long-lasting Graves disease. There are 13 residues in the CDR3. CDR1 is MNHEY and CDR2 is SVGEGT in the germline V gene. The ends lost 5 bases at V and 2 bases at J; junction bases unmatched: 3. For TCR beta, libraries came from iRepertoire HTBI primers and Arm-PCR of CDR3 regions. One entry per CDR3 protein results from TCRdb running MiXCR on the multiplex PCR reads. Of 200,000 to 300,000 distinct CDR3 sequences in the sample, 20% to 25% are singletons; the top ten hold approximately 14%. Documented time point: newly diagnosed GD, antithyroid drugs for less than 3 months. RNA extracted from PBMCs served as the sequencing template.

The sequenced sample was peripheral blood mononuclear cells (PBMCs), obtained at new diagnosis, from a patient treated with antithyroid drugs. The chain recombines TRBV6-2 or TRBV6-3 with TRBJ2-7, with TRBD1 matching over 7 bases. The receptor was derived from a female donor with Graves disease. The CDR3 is CASSEGGPYEQYF. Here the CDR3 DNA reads TGTGCCAGCAGTGAAGGGGGCCCCTACGAGCAGTACTTC.